This T cell receptor beta chain was captured in a study of cytomegalovirus exposure and HLA in healthy donors. Worth noting for this clone: As yet, its antigen is unknown.

Overall study findings and caveats: With later analysis, a missense DCLRE1C variant became linked to TCR beta V- and J-gene trimming. Investigators reported 150 to 200 TCR beta chains as tied to cytomegalovirus.

60 Vbeta and 13 Jbeta primers were used in PCR. The data were produced by immunoSEQ multiplex PCR, yet TCRdb's version contains in-frame clones alone and is incomplete. The sample consists of approximately 81,000 clones, 77% of them appearing once. Sequencing was carried out using PBMCs. The clonotype comes from a man aged 45-65 years in good health and CMV-seropositive.

CDR3 sequence (DNA): TGTGCCAGTAGCTCCTCCCGGGTAGTCTACGAGCAGTACTTC. Translation: CASSSSRVVYEQYF. V is TRBV19 and J is TRBJ2-7, with D hard to call. In germline, CDR1 is LNHDA, CDR2 SQIVND (reference sequence). Between the trimmed V and J ends, which lost 6 bases and 3 bases, there was a span of 15 bases. This CDR3 contains 14 residues.